This T cell receptor (beta chain) was recorded in a study of graft-versus-host responses after intestinal transplantation. Overall study: Each patient got anti-thymocyte globulin induction, then tacrolimus and steroids for approximately 3 years.

This clone has only a few counts. Its antigen is unidentified. Sequencing was performed with immunoSEQ multiplex PCR; in TCRdb, only in-frame clones are kept and a portion is missing. The sample includes tens of thousands of clones, approximately 92% of them seen just once. CDR1 and CDR2 from the germline V gene are MDHEN and SYDVKM. With 4 bases removed from V and 0 bases from J, the gap between germline ends came to 19 bases. This CDR3 spans 17 amino acids. Study results and caveats: The recipient marrow held GvH clones, and some of them showed up first in ileum or blood. There was an association between peak levels of circulating GvH clones and early post-transplant HvG declines.

This chain links TRBV28 with TRBJ2-7; D call uncertain. The receptor was derived from a human patient who received an intestinal transplant, so some T cells may come from the graft donor. The sample in question was PBMCs, obtained roughly 260 days after intestinal transplant. CDR3 nucleotide sequence: TGTGCCAGCAGTTCACCCCGCCGAACTACAAACTCCTACGAGCAGTACTTC. This gives the protein CASSSPRRTTNSYEQYF.